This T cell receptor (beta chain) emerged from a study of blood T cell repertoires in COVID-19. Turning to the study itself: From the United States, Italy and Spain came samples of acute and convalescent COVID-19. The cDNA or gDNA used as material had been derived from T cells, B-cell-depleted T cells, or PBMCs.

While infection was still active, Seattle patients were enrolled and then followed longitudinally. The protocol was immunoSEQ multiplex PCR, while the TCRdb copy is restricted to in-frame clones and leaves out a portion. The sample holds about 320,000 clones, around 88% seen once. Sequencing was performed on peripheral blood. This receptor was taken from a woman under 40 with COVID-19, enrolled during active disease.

In DNA form, the CDR3 reads TGCGCCAGCAGTCAAAACCCGAAGACTGGATCGGAGCAGTACGTC. Translating gives CASSQNPKTGSEQYV. The rearrangement links TRBV10-2 to TRBJ2-7; no definite D call. V gave up 5 bases and J gave up 7 bases, with 21 bases separating them. Germline V lookup: CDR1 WSHSY, CDR2 SAAADI. The CDR3 length is 15 residues.